The following is a TCR beta chain sequence with its context. This clonotype was seen ten or more times. The specificity of this receptor is unknown. No per-base quality is available; no much larger clone lies one base away. This record belongs to a study of T cells after yellow fever vaccination (dated by TCRdb to about 2019). Regarding the study in general: The SMART-Seq v4 Ultra Low Input RNA kit was used to prepare libraries from fractions with low cell numbers. To follow T-cell clones before and after primary and booster YFV17D yellow fever vaccination, bulk TCR alpha and beta repertoires were sequenced over time. Two healthy male donors, one aged 18 to 30 and one aged 30 to 40 years, were included in the cohort. Blood was collected at multiple timepoints before and after primary and secondary immunization, and bulk PBMC replicates and cell subsets were isolated. Overall results and qualifications from the work: Computational filtering was required because FACS-sorted repertoires could contain abundant contaminating clonotypes from the bulk population. Compared with the primary T-cell response, the secondary T-cell response was faster but weaker, reaching its peak on day 5 rather than on day 15. Because the study included only two donors, the extent to which the findings can be generalized is limited. After the booster, most clones that had expanded after primary vaccination were detected again (about 97% of CD4 and around 88% of CD8), suggesting broad maintenance of memory. A small fraction of clonotypes showed up in both the CD4 and CD8 compartments, probably as a result of convergent recombination.

V is shortened by 6 bases, J by 0 bases, and the region joining them spans 8 bases. As encoded in the germline V gene, CDR1 is KGHDR while CDR2 is SFDVKD. From its cysteine to its phenylalanine, the CDR3 spans 14 amino acids. The CDR3 DNA has 42 bases and is translated from base 1. Synthesis of TCR cDNA relied on 5'RACE template switching, a step that introduced a universal primer site along with unique molecular identifiers. Priming of cDNA synthesis was performed from both the TCR alpha and TCR beta constant segments. Two PCR steps were used to amplify libraries, with sample barcodes and sequencing adapters being added in the second step. Sequencing of libraries was done on Illumina HiSeq 2500 (2x100 bp) or NovaSeq (2x150 bp). The authors' pipeline ran thus. MIGEC handled demultiplexing of reads and collapsing into UMI consensus sequences, while MiXCR performed V(D)J alignment. Vaccine-responding clonotypes were identified with edgeR using replicate PBMC samples, with FDR below 0.01 and a log2 fold change above 5 up to day 15 being required. CD4 or CD8 identity was assigned to each bulk clonotype according to whether the clonotype was present at higher abundance in the sequenced CD4 repertoire or the sequenced CD8 repertoire. In TCRdb, the public reads were trimmed at Q25 with fastp and aligned with MiXCR, with productive beta chains retained. Each CDR3 protein gets just one entry, which takes the most common genes and DNA from the rows behind it. The V and J calls, along with clone size, are taken from TCRdb and not from the paper's own processing. This sample is represented by 29,000 or so distinct CDR3 sequences; over 4.5% of them were singletons. The top ten hold about two fifths of the sample.

The sample's treatment or condition label, in plain terms: live attenuated yellow fever vaccine strain. A standard Ficoll-Paque protocol was used to isolate PBMCs from peripheral blood. Dynabeads CD4 and CD8 positive selection kits were used to isolate the CD4 and CD8 T-cell fractions. TriZol was used to extract RNA from bulk PBMCs, from CD4 and CD8 fractions, and from dextramer-positive and dextramer-negative fractions. This specimen was CD8+ T cells sorted from PBMCs, taken 10 days after the yellow fever booster vaccination. Recombination linked TRBV24-1 to TRBJ1-5; there is no confident call for the D gene. The TCR sequence derives from a man aged 30 to 45 who received the YFV17D yellow fever vaccine. The bases are TGTGCCACCAGTCAAACGGATAGCAATCAGCCCCAGCATTTT. Its amino acids are CATSQTDSNQPQHF.